This T cell receptor (beta chain) came from a study of early T cells in non-severe SARS-CoV-2 infection. Study overall: Sequencing used unsorted whole-blood bulk RNA, so chains lack pairing.

Unique molecular identifiers were added to individual cDNA molecules. TCRdb ran MiXCR on the 5' RACE reads and lists one entry per CDR3 protein. Here the sample spans tens of thousands of distinct CDR3 sequences, more than 12% being singletons. Germline V gives CDR1 SGDLS, CDR2 YYNGEE. CDR3 length: 15 amino acids. V lost 0 bases, J lost 4 bases, and 5 bases stayed unmatched. With regard to this clonotype: Its antigen is undetermined.

Points from the study as a whole: Database matching using VDJdb favored anti-spike CD8 responses, with private and CD4 specificities left missing.

Sequencing used whole blood. The clonotype comes from an adult who was a healthcare worker with PCR-confirmed SARS-CoV-2 infection or an uninfected control (not recorded which). The V and J genes are TRBV9 and TRBJ2-3; TRBD2 agrees at 7 bases. The CDR3 DNA is TGTGCCAGCAGCGTAGACGCGGGAGCTGCAGATACGCAGTATTTT. It codes for CASSVDAGAADTQYF.